These T cell receptor beta chains were read from a single sample in a study of response to subunit inactivated influenza vaccine. TCRdb recomputed calls from the RT-PCR reads with MiXCR, one row per CDR3 protein. Of about 650,000 distinct CDR3 sequences listed, 15% to 18% are singletons. The material was PBMCs from blood, obtained roughly 13 days after vaccination. These receptors all stem from a man in his fifties or sixties who received an inactivated influenza vaccine. Both conserved end residues are part of each CDR3. The D gene is left open where the match is weak. Where a row states a size, it is once, few, many or the class of an expanded clone; other rows omit it.

>TRBJ2-5|TRBV12-3/TRBV12-4|.|few
CASSFFSADQETQYF
TGTGCCAGCAGTTTTTTCTCGGCAGACCAAGAGACCCAGTACTTC
>TRBJ2-3|TRBV20-1|TRBD1|few
CSATDRGETDTQYF
TGCAGTGCAACCGACAGGGGGGAAACAGATACGCAGTATTTT
>TRBJ2-7|TRBV12-3/TRBV12-4|.|few
CASSSGPLVEQYF
TGTGCCAGCAGTTCGGGGCCCCTAGTCGAGCAGTACTTC
>TRBJ1-4|TRBV10-3|TRBD1|.
CAISESQGADEKLFF
TGTGCCATCAGTGAGTCCCAGGGGGCTGATGAAAAACTGTTTTTT
>TRBJ2-1|TRBV7-3|TRBD1|.
CASSLTVQQGVNNEQFF
TGTGCCAGCAGCTTAACGGTTCAGCAGGGGGTTAACAATGAGCAGTTCTTC
>TRBJ1-5|TRBV6-1|TRBD1|many
CASSDRGGNQPQHF
TGTGCCAGCTCGGACAGGGGTGGCAATCAGCCCCAGCATTTT
>TRBJ2-3|TRBV9|TRBD1|few
CASSVAPTGGMHTQYF
TGTGCCAGCAGCGTAGCTCCGACAGGGGGCATGCATACGCAGTATTTT
>TRBJ2-7|TRBV28|TRBD1|few
CASSSPTGTGTYEQYF
TGTGCCAGCAGTTCCCCTACCGGGACAGGGACCTACGAGCAGTACTTC
>TRBJ1-1|TRBV12-3/TRBV12-4|.|few
CASSLRQEVEAFF
TGTGCCAGCAGTTTGAGACAGGAGGTTGAAGCTTTCTTT
>TRBJ2-1|TRBV24-1|TRBD1|.
CATSDPDRGNEQFF
TGTGCCACCAGTGATCCCGACAGGGGCAATGAGCAGTTCTTC
>TRBJ2-7|TRBV7-2|.|.
CASSVDRYSYEQYF
TGTGCCAGCAGCGTCGACAGGTACTCCTACGAGCAGTACTTC
>TRBJ2-7|TRBV5-1|.|few
CASSRGQISYEQYF
TGCGCCAGCAGCCGTGGACAAATATCCTACGAGCAGTACTTC
>TRBJ2-1|TRBV14|TRBD1|few
CASSPDRDRGFTSYNEQFF
TGTGCCAGCAGCCCAGACCGGGACAGGGGATTCACATCCTACAATGAGCAGTTCTTC
>TRBJ2-7|TRBV15|.|few
CATSRPHGELYEQYF
TGTGCCACCAGCAGACCACACGGGGAGTTGTACGAGCAGTACTTC
>TRBJ2-1|TRBV4-3|.|.
CASSQDLPYPRGNEQFF
TGCGCCAGCAGCCAAGACCTCCCTTATCCTAGAGGCAATGAGCAGTTCTTC
>TRBJ1-6|TRBV5-1|.|few
CASSPSGGQGSPLHF
TGCGCCAGCAGCCCCTCCGGGGGGCAGGGTTCACCCCTCCACTTT
>TRBJ1-1|TRBV20-1|TRBD1|many
CSGVPGGLGAFF
TGCAGTGGAGTGCCAGGGGGCTTGGGAGCTTTCTTT
>TRBJ1-2|TRBV4-3|.|.
CASSQDRLGYTF
TGCGCCAGCAGCCAAGATCGACTTGGCTACACCTTC
>TRBJ2-5|TRBV29-1|.|.
CSVDTIQETQYF
TGCAGCGTTGACACGATCCAAGAGACCCAGTACTTC
>TRBJ2-3|TRBV7-2|TRBD1|.
CASSAEGGGDTQYF
TGTGCCAGCAGCGCTGAAGGGGGCGGGGATACGCAGTATTTT
>TRBJ2-7|TRBV10-3|TRBD1|few
CAISDQQGPSSYEQYF
TGTGCCATCAGTGACCAACAGGGGCCTAGCTCCTACGAGCAGTACTTC
>TRBJ2-1|TRBV29-1|.|many
CSVGRYNEQFF
TGCAGCGTTGGAAGGTACAATGAGCAGTTCTTC
>TRBJ1-6|TRBV11-2|.|.
CASSHGQPRSSYNSPLHF
TGTGCCAGCAGCCACGGACAGCCAAGGAGCTCCTATAATTCACCCCTCCACTTT
>TRBJ2-1|TRBV5-1|TRBD2|few
CASSLSPSGHNEQFF
TGCGCCAGCAGCTTGTCGCCTAGCGGACACAATGAGCAGTTCTTC
>TRBJ2-1|TRBV7-2|.|few
CASSFYGANEQFF
TGTGCCAGCAGCTTTTATGGGGCCAATGAGCAGTTCTTC
>TRBJ2-3|TRBV5-1|.|.
CASSLWGETDTQYF
TGCGCCAGCAGCCTGTGGGGCGAAACAGATACGCAGTATTTT
>TRBJ2-7|TRBV7-6|TRBD1|.
CASSRTGIYSYEQYF
TGTGCCAGCAGCAGGACAGGGATCTACTCCTACGAGCAGTACTTC
>TRBJ2-5|TRBV28|TRBD1|few
CASSLNRGQQETQYF
TGTGCCAGCAGTTTAAACAGGGGGCAGCAAGAGACCCAGTACTTC
>TRBJ2-3|TRBV29-1|.|.
CSVGIGDTQYF
TGCAGCGTTGGGATTGGGGATACGCAGTATTTT
>TRBJ1-5|TRBV2|.|.
CASSSTAGGVQPQHF
TGTGCCAGCAGCTCCACGGCGGGGGGGGTACAGCCCCAGCATTTT
>TRBJ2-3|TRBV7-3|TRBD2|.
CASSLSRRVFSGPLAGDTQYF
TGTGCCAGCAGCTTAAGCCGTCGGGTTTTTAGCGGGCCCCTCGCTGGAGATACGCAGTATTTT
>TRBJ2-7|TRBV7-3|.|.
CASSFSEGNEQYF
TGTGCCAGCAGCTTTTCGGAGGGCAACGAGCAGTACTTC
>TRBJ1-3|TRBV15|.|few
CATRNSGNTIYF
TGTGCCACCAGGAACTCTGGAAACACCATATATTTT
>TRBJ1-5|TRBV7-8|.|few
CASSLGPWGNSNQPQHF
TGTGCCAGCAGCTTAGGGCCGTGGGGGAATAGCAATCAGCCCCAGCATTTT
>TRBJ2-3|TRBV20-1|.|many
CSATGIGDTQYF
TGCAGTGCTACTGGAATAGGAGATACGCAGTATTTT
>TRBJ2-7|TRBV4-3|TRBD2|few
CASSQGLAVLAEQYF
TGCGCCAGCAGCCAAGGCCTAGCGGTTCTGGCCGAGCAGTACTTC
>TRBJ2-7|TRBV5-1|.|many
CASSVGQGSGEQYF
TGCGCCAGCAGCGTGGGGCAGGGATCGGGTGAGCAGTACTTC
>TRBJ2-5|TRBV7-2|.|.
CASSPLGGGGSETQYF
TGTGCCAGCAGCCCACTCGGTGGGGGGGGCTCAGAGACCCAGTACTTC
>TRBJ1-2|TRBV10-2|TRBD1|few
CASGKGTAPRDGYTF
TGCGCCAGCGGTAAAGGGACAGCACCCAGGGACGGCTACACCTTC
>TRBJ2-7|TRBV9|.|.
CASSRDEAYEQYF
TGTGCCAGCAGCCGGGACGAAGCCTACGAGCAGTACTTC
>TRBJ2-7|TRBV28|TRBD1|.
CASLDRGRNEQYF
TGTGCCAGTCTGGACAGGGGAAGAAACGAGCAGTACTTC
>TRBJ2-3|TRBV7-9|.|.
CASSLVHLGKSTDTQYF
TGTGCCAGCAGCTTAGTCCATCTAGGGAAAAGCACAGATACGCAGTATTTT
>TRBJ2-2|TRBV7-9|.|few
CASSLFRMRTGELFF
TGTGCCAGCAGCTTATTTAGGATGCGGACCGGGGAGCTGTTTTTT
>TRBJ1-1|TRBV4-3|.|few
CASSQELTEDEAFF
TGCGCCAGCAGCCAAGAACTGACAGAAGATGAAGCTTTCTTT
>TRBJ2-1|TRBV4-3|.|few
CASTPRYNEQFF
TGCGCCAGCACCCCAAGATACAATGAGCAGTTCTTC
>TRBJ2-2|TRBV6-5|.|.
CASRQASGELFF
TGTGCCAGCCGCCAAGCTTCCGGGGAGCTGTTTTTT
>TRBJ2-1|TRBV3-1|.|many
CASSQAQDPYNEQFF
TGTGCCAGCAGCCAAGCTCAGGACCCATACAATGAGCAGTTCTTC
>TRBJ2-7|TRBV10-3|.|few
CAISEGSNTYEQYF
TGTGCCATCAGTGAAGGCAGCAATACCTACGAGCAGTACTTC